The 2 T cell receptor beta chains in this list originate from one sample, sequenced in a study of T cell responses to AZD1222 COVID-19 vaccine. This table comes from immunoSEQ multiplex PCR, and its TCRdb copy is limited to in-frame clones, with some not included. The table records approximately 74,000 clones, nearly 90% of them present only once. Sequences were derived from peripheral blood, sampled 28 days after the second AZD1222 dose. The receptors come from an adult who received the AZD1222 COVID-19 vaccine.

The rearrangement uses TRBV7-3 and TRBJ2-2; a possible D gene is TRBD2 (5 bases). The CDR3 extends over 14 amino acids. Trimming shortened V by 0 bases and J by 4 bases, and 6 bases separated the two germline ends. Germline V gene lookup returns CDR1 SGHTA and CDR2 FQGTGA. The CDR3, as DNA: TGTGCCAGCAGCTTAACGGCGGGCACCGGGGAGCTGTTTTTT. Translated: CASSLTAGTGELFF. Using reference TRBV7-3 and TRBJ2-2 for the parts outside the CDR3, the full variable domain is GAGVSQTPSNKVTEKGKYVELRCDPISGHTALYWYRQSLGQGPEFLIYFQGTGAADDSGLPNDRFFAVRPEGSVSTLKIQRTERGDSAVYLCASSLTAGTGELFFGEGSRLTVL.

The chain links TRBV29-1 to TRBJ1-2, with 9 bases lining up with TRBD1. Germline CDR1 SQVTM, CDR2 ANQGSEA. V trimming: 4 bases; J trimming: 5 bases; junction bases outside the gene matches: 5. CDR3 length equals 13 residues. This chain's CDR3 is CSVGRQGGYGYTF. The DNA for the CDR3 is TGCAGCGTTGGAAGACAGGGGGGTTATGGCTACACCTTC.